This TCR beta chain was obtained from a study of T-cell reconstitution after alpha-beta-depleted transplantation in children. Unique molecular identifiers tagged the TCRbeta library. TCRdb used MiXCR to reprocess the PCR reads, holding one entry per CDR3 protein. Here the sample spans 200,000 to 300,000 distinct CDR3 sequences, about 25% being singletons. The table lists this clonotype with a few counts. Antigen: not known. Germline V gives CDR1 PRHDT, CDR2 FYEKMQ (reference sequence). The CDR3 runs 15 residues. The ends lost 2 bases at V and 5 bases at J; junction bases unmatched: 6. Study-wide results and limits: In some patients, recipient T cells and intrathymic progenitors surviving conditioning explained high day-60 diversity. T-cell counts and diversity at one year post-transplant came mainly from newly produced T cells. Two months or so post-transplant, alpha-beta T cells reportedly derived from several hundred expanded graft clones.

V is TRBV13 and J is TRBJ2-1, with 7 positions matching TRBD2. Source: PBMCs, taken before TCRalphabeta/CD19-depleted stem cell transplant. The TCR comes from a girl under 10 years old with Fanconi anemia, due to receive a stem cell transplant. For the CDR3, the DNA is TGTGCCAGCAGCTTAAACCGGGACTACCACAATGAGCAGTTCTTC. Protein product: CASSLNRDYHNEQFF.